The sequence of this T cell receptor beta chain was determined in a study of T cell repertoires in cytomegalovirus infection. Study context: Indications of both CMV infection and matching HLA type were provided by public TCR beta signatures. Study-wide results and caveats: CMV-specific TCR beta clonotypes restricted by HLA-C dominated the ex vivo response.

In regard to this clonotype: Its antigen is unknown.

A single record per CDR3 protein comes from TCRdb applying MiXCR to the reads. The table lists approximately 910,000 distinct CDR3 sequences, roughly 30% of them singletons, with over 12% in the top ten. This CDR3 has 14 amino acids. Per the germline V gene, CDR1 is SEHNR and CDR2 is FQNEAQ (reference sequence). Trimming shortened V by 3 bases and J by 4 bases, and 12 bases separated the two germline ends. The V call is TRBV7-9, the J call TRBJ1-1, with unresolved D. Sequenced material: cultured CD8+ T cells from PBMCs, taken from culture after CMV antigen stimulation. The receptor comes from a human donor in good health (CMV status not recorded). Some clones in this sample may be carry-over from other donors' samples. In nucleotides, the CDR3 is TGTGCCAGCAGCTTTGACGGCATAGGCACTGAAGCTTTCTTT. This encodes CASSFDGIGTEAFF. The full variable domain, with the rest looked up from reference TRBV7-9 and TRBJ1-1, is DTGVSQNPRHKITKRGQNVTFRCDPISEHNRLYWYRQTLGQGPEFLTYFQNEAQLEKSRLLSDRFSAERPKGSFSTLEIQRTEQGDSAMYLCASSFDGIGTEAFFGQGTRLTVV.